Given below is one T cell receptor (beta chain) in context. Its antigen remains unknown. The CDR3 contains 12 residues. Trimming at V came to 5 bases and at J to 4 bases, leaving 2 bases not matched to a gene. The germline CDR1 and CDR2 sequences are SQVTM and ANQGSEA. This sample was included in a study of beta chain features in type 1 diabetes. The isolated RNA, all of it, was reverse transcribed, so expressed TCRB transcripts were what got sequenced. Sequenced by immunoSEQ multiplex PCR; TCRdb stores in-frame clones only, minus some. The sample holds some 660,000 clones; roughly an eighth are singletons and the top ten take 0.035% to 0.04%. Naive, central memory, regulatory and stem cell-like memory cells within the CD4+ compartment were sorted using CD45RO/CCR7/CD25/CD127/CD95/CD27. General observations from the study: The similarity of naive, central memory and Treg TCRB repertoires appeared greater among patients than among healthy donors. Type 1 diabetes patients had moderately but significantly shorter TCRB CDR3s in all four CD4+ subsets.

The chain links TRBV29-1 to TRBJ1-1; TRBD1 matches at 9 bases. The sequence was collected from a man between 18 and 35 years old with type 1 diabetes. Sequencing input: naive CD4+ T cells from blood. This CDR3 is CSVRTGATEAFF. The DNA for the CDR3 is TGCAGCGTTCGGACAGGGGCCACTGAAGCTTTCTTT.